Presented here are 29 T cell receptor beta chains from one specimen sequenced in a study of T cells in Graves' hyperthyroidism and ophthalmopathy (dated by TCRdb to between 2018 and 2020). Library method: multiplex PCR. TCRdb records Illumina HiSeq 2000 as the sequencer. The TCR beta CDR3 regions were amplified from the RNA transcripts. The TCR CDR3 was subjected to a first round of RT-PCR using the HTBI primer set and the Qiagen OneStep RT-PCR kit. The public reads were reanalyzed by TCRdb: fastp trimming at Q25, MiXCR alignment, in-frame beta chains only. Here each entry gathers all rows of one CDR3 protein and keeps the most common genes and DNA. In all, the sample holds a few hundred thousand distinct CDR3 sequences, and about a fifth of those were seen once. 40% of the sample rests with the top ten. The sample comprised blood. The receptors originated from a man aged 18 to 29 with Graves' ophthalmopathy.

This sequence joins TRBV19 and TRBJ1-2, with a weak D call TRBD1 (5 bases). This CDR3 has 15 residues. Trimming removed 7 bases at V and 2 bases at J, with 17 bases between. The germline V gene encodes CDR1 LNHDA and CDR2 SQIVND (reference sequence). CDR3 bases: TGTGCCAGTACCCCCGAGGGGCGAGGCAACTATGGCTACACCTTC. Its translation is CASTPEGRGNYGYTF.

This chain links TRBV4-1 with TRBJ1-6; no clear D gene. The length of the CDR3 is 15 residues. Germline CDR1 and CDR2: MGHRA and YSYEKL. V lost 0 bases and J lost 9, with 12 bases in between. The CDR3 DNA reads TGCGCCAGCAGCCAAGATGATAGGGCCGGTTCACCCCTCCACTTT. This translates into CASSQDDRAGSPLHF.

Ten or more counts support this clonotype. The rearrangement uses TRBV7-9 and TRBJ1-6, with 9 nucleotides matching TRBD1. The CDR3 is 16 amino acids. The V gene's germline CDR1 is SEHNR and CDR2 FQNEAQ (reference sequence). J gave up 9 bases and V 5 bases, and 11 bases lay outside the gene matches. The CDR3 loop reads CASSITGGRMGSPLHF. The CDR3 DNA sequence: TGTGCCAGCAGCATTACAGGGGGCCGGATGGGTTCACCCCTCCACTTT.

This clonotype has a handful of counts. The rearrangement links TRBV10-3 to TRBJ1-3, with 10 nucleotides matching TRBD1. The CDR3 consists of 15 residues. Germline V CDR1 and CDR2: ENHRY, SYGVKD. V lost 0 bases to trimming and J lost 5 bases; unmatched junction nucleotides: 1. The CDR3 DNA reads TGTGCCATCAGTGAGTCGGGACAGGGGCGAAACACCATATATTTT. Translating it yields CAISESGQGRNTIYF.

The table lists this clonotype with many counts. The chain has TRBV28 and TRBJ2-7, with TRBD1 as a possible D gene (6 bases). V lost 7 bases and J 4 bases, leaving 17 bases between the germline ends. Germline V gene lookup returns CDR1 MDHEN and CDR2 SYDVKM. The CDR3 sequence is 14 residues long. The CDR3, as DNA: TGTGCCAGCATCTTTCAGGGGAAAACTTACGAGCAGTACTTC. It specifies CASIFQGKTYEQYF.

At least ten counts were recorded for this clonotype. CDR3 coding DNA: TGTGCCAGCAGTACACCCGGACTAGCGGGGCTCTACAATGAGCAGTTCTTC. Its translation: CASSTPGLAGLYNEQFF. The V call is TRBV27, the J call TRBJ2-1; 12 bases map to TRBD2. Germline V gene data show CDR1 as MNHEY and CDR2 as SMNVEV (reference sequence). J lost 3 bases, V lost 5 bases, and 8 bases had no gene match. This CDR3 is built from 17 residues.

This clonotype was observed at least ten times. The V gene is TRBV20-1, the J gene TRBJ1-1; D is undetermined. The germline V gene has CDR1 DFQATT and CDR2 SNEGSKA (reference sequence). Trimming removed 0 bases from V and 11 bases from J, with 19 bases in between. The CDR3 is 14 residues long. The CDR3: CSARDPTGRVGAFF. The CDR3 DNA is TGCAGTGCTAGAGATCCCACCGGAAGGGTTGGGGCTTTCTTT.

The chain links TRBV19 to TRBJ2-5; D not resolved. CDR1 is LNHDA and CDR2 is SQIVND in the germline V gene (reference sequence). The CDR3 contains 13 residues. Trimming took 3 bases from V and 1 from J, leaving 6 bases between them. The CDR3 nucleotides are TGTGCCAGTAGTATCATGGTCCAAGAGACCCAGTACTTC. Translating it yields CASSIMVQETQYF.

The rearrangement joins TRBV7-9 to TRBJ2-6; no definite D call. This CDR3 contains 19 residues. Trimming took 6 bases from V and 0 from J, leaving 21 bases between them. The germline gives CDR1 SEHNR, CDR2 FQNEAQ (reference sequence). CDR3 loop: CASSPGILGRVSGANVLTF. CDR3 nucleotide sequence: TGTGCCAGCAGTCCTGGGATCCTAGGTCGGGTCTCTGGGGCCAACGTCCTGACTTTC.

This clonotype was counted only a few times. The rearrangement joins TRBV6-9 to TRBJ1-4; the D is unclear. Looked up from germline, CDR1 is MNHGY and CDR2 is SVAAGI. V gave up 3 bases and J gave up 6 bases, with 11 bases separating them. The CDR3 has 14 residues. This chain's CDR3 is CASSYSNPDEKLFF. DNA of the CDR3: TGTGCCAGCAGTTACTCGAATCCAGATGAAAAACTGTTTTTT.

This sequence joins TRBV28 and TRBJ1-3, with 12 bases that match TRBD1. Germline CDR1 and CDR2: MDHEN and SYDVKM. V lost 6 bases and J lost 4; bases outside the gene matches: 16. This CDR3 spans 19 amino acids. The CDR3 reads CASSRLDPGQGAMGNTIYF. In nucleotides, the CDR3 is TGTGCCAGCAGCCGACTAGATCCGGGACAGGGGGCTATGGGAAACACCATATATTTT.

This clonotype has at least ten counts. The CDR3 reads CASSEQPQGVYGYTF. The CDR3 DNA reads as TGTGCCAGCAGTGAACAACCCCAGGGGGTCTATGGCTACACCTTC. V gene TRBV2 combines with J gene TRBJ1-2; TRBD1 matches at 7 bases. From germline, CDR1 is SNHLY and CDR2 FYNNEI. J gave up 4 bases and V 2 bases, and 7 bases lay outside the gene matches. The CDR3 runs 15 residues. The full variable domain, with the rest looked up from reference TRBV2 and TRBJ1-2, is EPEVTQTPSHQVTQMGQEVILRCVPISNHLYFYWYRQILGQKVEFLVSFYNNEISEKSEIFDDQFSVERPDGSNFTLKIRSTKLEDSAMYFCASSEQPQGVYGYTFGSGTRLTVV.

This chain joins TRBV5-1 and TRBJ2-5; 14 nucleotides match TRBD2. The V and J ends lost 5 bases and 1 base, in that order; junction bases with no gene match: 4. CDR3 length: 16 residues. CDR1 is SGHRS, CDR2 YFSETQ, per germline. The CDR3 DNA reads TGCGCCAGCAGGACTAGCGGGGGGGATCTCCAAGAGACCCAGTACTTC. Amino acids: CASRTSGGDLQETQYF.

The chain employs TRBV20-1 and TRBJ2-7; 13 bases are a match to TRBD2. The germline gives CDR1 DFQATT, CDR2 SNEGSKA (reference sequence). V lost 4 bases, J lost 0 bases, and 6 bases stayed unmatched. The CDR3 spans 16 residues. The CDR3 coding sequence is TGCAGTGCTAAGACGGGACTAGCGGGAACCTCCTACGAGCAGTACTTC. It specifies CSAKTGLAGTSYEQYF.

This clonotype was picked up many times. This chain's CDR3 is CASSQEAGEPQHF. In nucleotides, the CDR3 is TGTGCCAGCAGCCAAGAGGCAGGAGAACCCCAGCATTTT. This chain joins TRBV3-1 and TRBJ1-5; D is unresolved. V lost 0 bases to trimming and J lost 10 bases, with 10 bases between them. The CDR3 extends over 13 amino acids. Per the germline V gene, CDR1 is LGHDT and CDR2 is YNNKEL (reference sequence).

This clonotype was seen at least ten times. The gene calls are TRBV7-2 and TRBJ2-3; D ambiguous. Germline V lookup: CDR1 SGHTA, CDR2 FQGNSA. The CDR3 loop spans 14 amino acids. Trimming pared 3 bases from V and 4 bases from J, leaving 11 bases between. CDR3 loop: CASSFVGPSDTQYF. CDR3 nucleotide sequence: TGTGCCAGCAGCTTTGTGGGTCCCTCAGATACGCAGTATTTT.

The V gene is TRBV4-2, the J gene TRBJ1-5, with D unresolved. The germline V gene has CDR1 LGHNA and CDR2 YNFKEQ. Trimming cost V 0 bases and J 6 bases, with 18 bases left between them. CDR3 length equals 17 residues. The CDR3 is CASSQDPPVGVSQPQHF. The CDR3 DNA reads as TGTGCCAGCAGCCAAGACCCCCCTGTCGGGGTCAGTCAGCCCCAGCATTTT.

This clonotype was seen ten or more times. The CDR3 sequence is CASSLAQYEQYF. The CDR3 DNA follows: TGTGCCAGCAGCTTAGCCCAGTACGAGCAGTACTTC. This sequence joins TRBV7-9 and TRBJ2-7; no definite D call. The CDR3 has 12 residues. Trimming removed 0 bases at V and 4 bases at J, with 4 bases between. Germline CDR1 reads SEHNR; CDR2 reads FQNEAQ (reference sequence). The full variable domain, completed using reference TRBV7-9 and TRBJ2-7, is DTGVSQNPRHKITKRGQNVTFRCDPISEHNRLYWYRQTLGQGPEFLTYFQNEAQLEKSRLLSDRFSAERPKGSFSTLEIQRTEQGDSAMYLCASSLAQYEQYFGPGTRLTVT.

The table lists this clonotype with a count of one. This rearrangement joins TRBV24-1 to TRBJ1-2; a weak D match, TRBD1 (5 bases). The germline V and J ends were trimmed by 2 bases and 0 bases, with 9 bases remaining between them. The CDR3 has 15 amino acids. Germline V CDR1 and CDR2: KGHDR, SFDVKD. The CDR3 reads CATSDWGESNYGYTF. The CDR3 nucleotides are TGTGCCACCAGTGATTGGGGGGAGTCTAACTATGGCTACACCTTC.

V and J are TRBV7-9 and TRBJ1-4; 9 bases fit TRBD1. The V and J ends lost 5 bases and 7 bases, in that order; junction bases with no gene match: 11. The CDR3 has 16 residues. Germline CDR1 is SEHNR and CDR2 is FQNEAQ (reference sequence). The CDR3 loop reads CASSLGQGTVPEKLFF. The CDR3 coding sequence is TGTGCCAGCAGCCTCGGACAGGGGACAGTCCCTGAAAAACTGTTTTTT.

This clonotype was counted at least ten times. The chain is built from TRBV12-3 or TRBV12-4 and TRBJ2-1; 8 bases are shared with TRBD1. V gave up 2 bases and J gave up 4 bases; unmatched junction bases: 10. The CDR3 runs to 17 residues. CDR3 bases: TGTGCCAGCAGTTTAAAATTCGACAGGGGTAGGTACAATGAGCAGTTCTTC. Translation gives CASSLKFDRGRYNEQFF.

This clonotype showed up many times. The chain has TRBV5-6 and TRBJ2-7; 11 bases line up with TRBD2. In germline, CDR1 is SGHDT, CDR2 YYEEEE. V lost 4 bases, J lost 5 bases, and 5 bases stayed unmatched. The CDR3 extends over 14 amino acids. The CDR3 here is CASSPKGLADEQYF. The CDR3 DNA reads TGTGCCAGCAGCCCTAAGGGACTAGCGGACGAGCAGTACTTC.

As concerns this clonotype: A much larger clone sits a single nucleotide away, making a read error possible. V and J are TRBV7-9 and TRBJ2-3; no definite D call. V shed 5 bases and J shed 2 bases, with 17 bases lying between them. The germline gives CDR1 SEHNR, CDR2 FQNEAQ (reference sequence). The CDR3 totals 16 residues. The CDR3 loop reads CASSESTGSVTDTQYF. CDR3 DNA sequence: TGTGCCAGCAGCGAGAGTACGGGCAGTGTCACAGATACGCAGTATTTT.

This clonotype was seen repeatedly, ten times or more. This chain connects TRBV11-2 to TRBJ1-2; unclear D gene. The CDR3 totals 14 residues. Trimming took off 0 bases at V and 3 bases at J, with 8 bases between the two ends. Per germline, CDR1 SGHAT and CDR2 FQNNGV. CDR3 coding DNA: TGTGCCAGCAGCTTAGACGCCAGAGACTATGGCTACACCTTC. Its protein is CASSLDARDYGYTF.

Comment on this clonotype: An end of the junction does not agree with germline; a read error may underlie this. The chain joins TRBV6-2 or TRBV6-3 to TRBJ2-2; perhaps TRBD1 as D (6 bases). In germline, CDR1 is MNHEY, CDR2 SVGEGT. The CDR3 has 14 amino acids. The CDR3 coding sequence is TGTGCCAGCGGGGGAAGAGGGGACACCGGGGAGCTGCTTTTT. This encodes CASGGRGDTGELLF.

The chain has TRBV4-1 and TRBJ2-2; D may be TRBD1 or TRBD2 (5 bases each). Germline assignment: CDR1 MGHRA and CDR2 YSYEKL. Trimming cost V 0 bases and J 6 bases, with 20 bases left between them. The CDR3 has 18 residues. CDR3 region: CASSQEYLGPVGAGELFF. The CDR3 DNA reads as TGCGCCAGCAGCCAAGAATATCTCGGCCCGGTGGGGGCCGGGGAGCTGTTTTTT.

This clonotype was counted a few times. V gene TRBV19 combines with J gene TRBJ2-3, with D possibly matching TRBD1 (6 bases). Germline V CDR1 and CDR2: LNHDA, SQIVND (reference sequence). V gave up 5 bases and J gave up 1 base, with 16 bases separating them. The CDR3 totals 16 residues. The CDR3 sequence: CASSAVWGLGTDTQYF. The CDR3 DNA follows: TGTGCCAGTAGTGCCGTATGGGGGCTCGGCACAGATACGCAGTATTTT.

The chain employs TRBV6-1 and TRBJ1-6; D remains ambiguous. This CDR3 region has 15 residues. Germline CDR1 is MNHNS and CDR2 is SASEGT. The V end lost 6 bases, the J end lost 4 bases, and 13 bases lay between the germline ends. The CDR3 region has the DNA TGTGCCAGCAGCCTCCTTGGGCAGTATAATTCACCCCTCCACTTT. Protein product: CASSLLGQYNSPLHF.

In this sample, this clonotype turned up a few times. This chain links TRBV9 with TRBJ2-1; D perhaps matches TRBD1 (7 bases). Looked up from germline, CDR1 is SGDLS and CDR2 is YYNGEE. The V and J ends lost 0 bases and 4 bases respectively, with 14 bases between them. The CDR3 has 16 residues. The CDR3 is CASSVEGRGVYNEQFF. CDR3 DNA sequence: TGTGCCAGCAGCGTAGAAGGCAGGGGGGTTTACAATGAGCAGTTCTTC.